These 18 T cell receptor beta chains share one sample of origin, sequenced in a study of vaccination and CD4 T cells after COVID-19. As to treatment: roughly ten-day PBMC culture with coronavirus spike peptide pools or control peptides (ViraFEST assay). For these receptors, no antigen is known. Sequence data for DNA of cultured CD4+ T cells were generated by the Oncomine TCR Beta short-read assay. TCRdb re-analysed the PCR reads in MiXCR, keeping a single row per CDR3 protein. This table holds over 12,000 distinct CDR3 sequences, approximately 51% found once. The sequences come from cultured CD4+ T cells from blood, collected after SARS-CoV-2 vaccination. Receptors were obtained from a human donor with COVID-19.

This clonotype came up a few times. This rearrangement joins TRBV2 to TRBJ2-2, with 7 bases identical to TRBD1. V was pared by 2 bases and J by 2 bases, with 5 bases of the junction left unmatched. The CDR3 sequence is 16 residues long. Looked up from germline, CDR1 is SNHLY and CDR2 is FYNNEI. The CDR3 loop is CASSELQGSNTGELFF. CDR3 in DNA: TGTGCCAGCAGTGAACTACAGGGGTCTAACACCGGGGAGCTGTTTTTT.

V and J are TRBV20-1 and TRBJ1-6; unclear D gene. The V gene's germline CDR1 is DFQATT and CDR2 SNEGSKA (reference sequence). This CDR3 region has 13 residues. Trimming removed 0 bases from V and 10 bases from J, with 10 bases in between. CDR3 loop: CSAREVDRSPLHF. Written as DNA, the CDR3 is TGCAGTGCTAGAGAAGTGGATAGGTCACCCCTCCACTTT.

The CDR3 reads CASSPAGGGILTGQPQHF. CDR3 sequence (DNA): TGTGCCAGCAGCCCGGCAGGGGGCGGGATTCTTACGGGACAGCCCCAGCATTTT. The gene calls are TRBV7-2 and TRBJ1-5, with 8 nucleotides matching TRBD1. This CDR3 is built from 18 residues. Germline lookup yields CDR1 SGHTA and CDR2 FQGNSA. With 5 bases clipped from V and 7 bases from J, the junction kept 19 bases outside the gene matches. The variable domain in full, with the rest retrieved from reference TRBV7-2 and TRBJ1-5, is GAGVSQSPSNKVTEKGKDVELRCDPISGHTALYWYRQSLGQGLEFLIYFQGNSAPDKSGLPSDRFSAERTGGSVSTLTIQRTQQEDSAVYLCASSPAGGGILTGQPQHFGDGTRLSIL.

The chain recombines TRBV10-3 with TRBJ2-7, with a possible D match to TRBD1 (6 bases). Trimming cost V 10 bases and J 3 bases, with 13 bases left between them. This CDR3 has 12 residues. The germline V gene encodes CDR1 ENHRY and CDR2 SYGVKD. This chain's CDR3 is CATQKQGYEQYF. CDR3 bases: TGTGCCACCCAAAAACAGGGCTACGAGCAGTACTTC.

The table lists this clonotype with a few counts. The gene calls are TRBV27 and TRBJ1-1; TRBD1 aligns across 7 bases. This CDR3 contains 17 residues. CDR1 MNHEY and CDR2 SMNVEV come from the germline V gene (reference sequence). V lost 1 base and J lost 0; bases outside the gene matches: 8. The CDR3 protein is CASSLYGTDSMNTEAFF. The DNA for the CDR3 is TGTGCCAGCAGTTTATACGGGACAGACTCAATGAACACTGAAGCTTTCTTT.

The V gene is TRBV25-1, the J gene TRBJ2-3, with D uncertain. Trimming removed 10 bases from V and 4 bases from J, with 3 bases in between. The V gene's germline CDR1 is MGHDK and CDR2 SYGVNS. CDR3 length: 9 residues. CDR3 coding DNA: TGTGCCACCCCAGATACGCAGTATTTT. Translation: CATPDTQYF.

This clonotype was observed once. The chain joins TRBV20-1 to TRBJ2-7; 8 bases line up with TRBD1. CDR3 length: 15 amino acids. CDR1 is DFQATT and CDR2 is SNEGSKA in the germline V gene (reference sequence). Trimming removed 2 bases from V and 1 base from J; junction bases left unmatched: 7. Here the CDR3 reads CSARNPQGASYEQYF. The CDR3 DNA reads as TGCAGTGCTAGAAATCCCCAGGGGGCTTCCTACGAGCAGTACTTC.

The rearrangement joins TRBV20-1 to TRBJ2-5; 7 nucleotides match TRBD1. J gave up 2 bases and V 6 bases, and 6 bases lay outside the gene matches. The CDR3 sequence is 13 residues long. Germline-derived CDR1 and CDR2 are DFQATT and SNEGSKA (reference sequence). CDR3 amino acids: CSAGQRLQETQYF. CDR3 DNA sequence: TGCAGTGCGGGACAGAGATTACAAGAGACCCAGTACTTC.

V gene TRBV30 combines with J gene TRBJ1-2; 10 bases align to TRBD1. Germline-derived CDR1 and CDR2 are GTSNPN and SVGIG (reference sequence). This CDR3 is 14 amino acids long. With 0 bases clipped from V and 8 bases from J, the junction kept 6 bases outside the gene matches. Here the CDR3 DNA reads TGTGCCTGGAGTGTTCGACAGGGGGCGGGCGGCTACACCTTC. Translated: CAWSVRQGAGGYTF.

The V gene is TRBV6-5, the J gene TRBJ1-5; D is perhaps TRBD1 (5 bases). V dropped 4 bases and J dropped 1 base, with 14 bases sitting between them. Germline V CDR1 and CDR2: MNHEY, SVGAGI. CDR3 length equals 16 residues. In nucleotides, the CDR3 is TGTGCCAGCAGTTCCTGGGGAGACAGAAGCAATCAGCCCCAGCATTTT. Encoded protein: CASSSWGDRSNQPQHF.

This chain uses TRBV4-2 with TRBJ1-2, with D perhaps matching TRBD1 (6 bases). The CDR3 has 15 amino acids. Trimming took 3 bases from V and 8 from J, leaving 19 bases between them. Germline CDR1 LGHNA, CDR2 YNFKEQ. CDR3 sequence: CASSQESTGALGYTF. The DNA for the CDR3 is TGTGCCAGCAGCCAGGAATCGACAGGCGCGCTGGGCTACACCTTC.

J is TRBJ1-5 and V is TRBV5-1; the match to TRBD1 covers 9 bases. Germline trimming cut 3 bases from V and 7 bases from J; bases unmatched to any gene: 5. The length of the CDR3 is 14 residues. Germline loops: CDR1 SGHRS, CDR2 YFSETQ. CDR3 bases: TGCGCCAGCAGCTCGGGACAGGGTAACCAGCCCCAGCATTTT. This translates into CASSSGQGNQPQHF.

The V call is TRBV6-5, the J call TRBJ2-7; 7 positions agree with TRBD2. The CDR3 runs 14 residues. V was pared by 4 bases and J by 1 base, with 4 bases of the junction left unmatched. CDR1 and CDR2 (germline): MNHEY, SVGAGI. The CDR3 here is CASSSGLPSYEQYF. In DNA form, the CDR3 reads TGTGCCAGCAGTTCGGGACTACCATCCTACGAGCAGTACTTC.

This clonotype has only a few counts. CDR3 in amino acids: CASVGNTIYF. The CDR3 coding sequence is TGTGCCAGTGTAGGAAACACCATATATTTT. The chain is built from TRBV6-1 and TRBJ1-3; no clear D gene. CDR1 is MNHNS and CDR2 is SASEGT in the germline V gene. This CDR3 is 10 amino acids long. Trimming cost V 9 bases and J 4 bases, with 4 bases left between them.

The chain couples TRBV5-1 to TRBJ1-3; 9 bases agree with TRBD1. The CDR3 is 15 amino acids. Trimming at V came to 4 bases and at J to 4 bases, leaving 6 bases not matched to a gene. Germline assignment: CDR1 SGHRS and CDR2 YFSETQ. CDR3 sequence (DNA): TGCGCCAGCAGCAATAGGACAGGGGCGGGAAACACCATATATTTT. Translated, it gives CASSNRTGAGNTIYF.

The V call is TRBV6-1, the J call TRBJ1-2, with TRBD1 matching 10 bases. V was pared by 11 bases and J by 8 bases, with 8 bases of the junction left unmatched. Germline V gene data show CDR1 as MNHNS and CDR2 as SASEGT. CDR3 length: 12 residues. CDR3 loop: CAGTRDRGGYTF. In DNA, the CDR3 is TGTGCCGGAACACGGGACAGGGGCGGCTACACCTTC.

The sample holds a few counts of this clonotype. This chain joins TRBV20-1 and TRBJ2-5, with D perhaps being TRBD1 or TRBD2 (6 bases each). Germline CDR1 is DFQATT and CDR2 is SNEGSKA (reference sequence). The length of the CDR3 is 14 residues. The chain's CDR3 is CSTGGRGRQETQYF. CDR3 in DNA: TGCAGCACCGGAGGTCGGGGGCGGCAGGAGACCCAGTACTTC.

This clonotype showed up just a few times. The gene calls are TRBV7-9 and TRBJ1-2; unclear D gene. CDR1 is SEHNR, CDR2 FQNEAQ, per germline (reference sequence). Trimming left V 5 bases short and J 8 bases short, with 15 bases between. The CDR3 is 13 amino acids. The CDR3 DNA is TGTGCCAGCAGCACCCTGGGTACGATGGGCTACACCTTC. Amino acids: CASSTLGTMGYTF.